This T cell receptor (beta chain) appears in the sequencing data of a study of Tregs in tolerant kidney transplant recipients. CD4+CD25+CD127- Tregs, CD4+CD25- non-Tregs, CD4 and CD8 cells were sorted. This CDR3 has 15 residues. V was pared by 0 bases and J by 12 bases, with 17 bases between. Per germline, CDR1 LNHDA and CDR2 SQIVND (reference sequence). Some clones are missing from TCRdb's copy, which holds only in-frame ones; the method was immunoSEQ multiplex PCR. This table holds more than 95,000 clones, 85% to 95% found once. The V and J genes are TRBV19 and TRBJ1-4, with a tentative D call TRBD1 (6 bases). The sequenced sample was CD4+ T cells from blood. The receptor was isolated from a human donor in good health. The CDR3 DNA reads TGTGCCAGTAGTATAGAAGGTTCAGGGGTTGGAGAACTGTTTTTT. Amino acids: CASSIEGSGVGELFF.